What follows are 17 T cell receptor beta chains derived from one specimen sequenced in a study of CD8 T cells in ankylosing spondylitis. A single record per CDR3 protein comes from TCRdb applying MiXCR to the 5' RACE reads. The data contain 130,000 to 150,000 distinct CDR3 sequences, 7.5% to 9.5% of them singletons. The sequencing input was synovial fluid, either unsorted or a sorted T cell fraction (not recorded which). These receptors all stem from a male donor with ankylosing spondylitis.

This clonotype was recorded many times. The chain employs TRBV20-1 and TRBJ2-7; TRBD2 aligns across 11 bases. This CDR3 is 12 amino acids long. Germline CDR1 is DFQATT and CDR2 is SNEGSKA (reference sequence). V was clipped by 6 bases and J by 9 bases; unmatched bases: 7. The CDR3, as DNA: TGCAGTGCGGAACTAGCGGGAGACTTGCAGTACTTC. It translates to CSAELAGDLQYF.

This clonotype was found many times. DNA of the CDR3: TGTGCCACAGAGGGACTCTCGCAAGCTTTCTTT. This gives the protein CATEGLSQAFF. This chain uses TRBV6-5 with TRBJ1-1; D possibly corresponds to TRBD1 (5 bases). V lost 10 bases and J 9 bases, leaving 15 bases between the germline ends. The CDR3 extends over 11 amino acids. Germline-derived CDR1 and CDR2 are MNHEY and SVGAGI.

This clonotype has ten or more counts. The chain couples TRBV20-1 to TRBJ2-2; D may be TRBD2 (5 bases). V was shortened by 3 bases and J by 2 bases, with 13 bases between the two germline ends. Germline CDR1 reads DFQATT; CDR2 reads SNEGSKA (reference sequence). CDR3 length equals 15 residues. CDR3 sequence (DNA): TGCAGTGCTAGTTTAGAGGGAATCAACACCGGGGAGCTGTTTTTT. Translated, it gives CSASLEGINTGELFF.

This clonotype was recorded many times. The V call is TRBV7-9, the J call TRBJ1-2, with D tentatively TRBD1 (5 bases). The germline CDR1 and CDR2 sequences are SEHNR and FQNEAQ (reference sequence). The CDR3 totals 14 residues. V gave up 2 bases and J gave up 7 bases, with 14 bases separating them. CDR3 residues: CASSLTDGGRGYTF. The CDR3 region has the DNA TGTGCCAGCAGCTTAACGGACGGGGGACGTGGCTACACCTTC. Filled out from reference TRBV7-9 and TRBJ1-2, the complete variable domain reads DTGVSQNPRHKITKRGQNVTFRCDPISEHNRLYWYRQTLGQGPEFLTYFQNEAQLEKSRLLSDRFSAERPKGSFSTLEIQRTEQGDSAMYLCASSLTDGGRGYTFGSGTRLTVV.

This clonotype was counted only a few times. The rearrangement joins TRBV29-1 to TRBJ1-1, with 7 bases identical to TRBD1. Per germline, CDR1 SQVTM and CDR2 ANQGSEA. The CDR3 has 13 amino acids. With V trimmed by 8 bases and J by 0 bases, 6 bases remained unmatched. CDR3 nucleotide sequence: TGCAGCTCGAAGGACAGGCTGAACACTGAAGCTTTCTTT. This codes for CSSKDRLNTEAFF.

The rearrangement links TRBV5-1 to TRBJ2-7, with TRBD1 matching 9 bases. With V trimmed by 0 bases and J by 4 bases, 2 bases remained unmatched. The germline V gene has CDR1 SGHRS and CDR2 YFSETQ. The CDR3 is 14 residues long. This chain's CDR3 is CASSLGTGEYEQYF. CDR3 DNA sequence: TGCGCCAGCAGCTTGGGGACAGGGGAGTACGAGCAGTACTTC.

The rearrangement uses TRBV28 and TRBJ2-5; TRBD1 agrees at 12 bases. CDR1 is MDHEN, CDR2 SYDVKM, per germline. This CDR3 contains 17 residues. V trimming: 5 bases; J trimming: 0 bases; junction bases outside the gene matches: 7. This chain's CDR3 is CASSGTGGPSYQETQYF. CDR3 nucleotide sequence: TGTGCCAGCAGTGGGACAGGGGGCCCTTCGTACCAAGAGACCCAGTACTTC.

This clonotype occurred many times. This chain connects TRBV4-3 to TRBJ2-4; 7 bases agree with TRBD2. Trimming removed 0 bases from V and 12 bases from J; junction bases left unmatched: 11. This CDR3 contains 15 residues. Germline V gene data show CDR1 as LGHNA and CDR2 as YSLEER. For the CDR3, the DNA is TGCGCCAGCAGCCAAGATATGACTAGAGGGAGGGCTCAGTACTTC. Translating gives CASSQDMTRGRAQYF.

This clonotype has a count of ten or more. The V call is TRBV2, the J call TRBJ2-7; no clear D gene. CDR1 and CDR2 (germline): SNHLY, FYNNEI. CDR3 length: 13 amino acids. Between the trimmed V and J ends, which lost 7 bases and 4 bases, there was a span of 14 bases. The CDR3 reads CASTPRSGYEQYF. As DNA, the CDR3 is TGTGCCAGCACCCCCCGATCTGGGTACGAGCAGTACTTC.

This clonotype was detected many times. The rearrangement uses TRBV29-1 and TRBJ2-2; D unclear. V was shortened by 5 bases and J by 3 bases, with 4 bases between the two germline ends. The germline gives CDR1 SQVTM, CDR2 ANQGSEA. The CDR3 covers 11 residues. In nucleotides, the CDR3 is TGCAGCGTTCAGGACACCGGGGAGCTGTTTTTT. This codes for CSVQDTGELFF.

This clonotype was recorded many times. The chain uses TRBV12-5 and TRBJ1-2; D perhaps matches TRBD1 (6 bases). Germline V lookup: CDR1 LGHNT, CDR2 FRNRAP. The CDR3 runs to 15 residues. The ends were cut back, 0 bases at V and 8 bases at J, with 16 bases in the middle. CDR3 region: CASGLVPGVGRGYTF. The CDR3 DNA reads TGTGCTAGTGGTTTGGTACCAGGGGTTGGTCGAGGCTACACCTTC. The full variable domain, in which reference TRBV12-5 and TRBJ1-2 provide the parts outside the CDR3, is DARVTQTPRHKVTEMGQEVTMRCQPILGHNTVFWYRQTMMQGLELLAYFRNRAPLDDSGMPKDRFSAEMPDATLATLKIQPSEPRDSAVYFCASGLVPGVGRGYTFGSGTRLTVV.

The V gene is TRBV7-8, the J gene TRBJ1-1; D possibly corresponds to TRBD1 (5 bases). Germline CDR1 reads SGHVS; CDR2 reads FQNEAQ. Trimming left V 1 base short and J 1 base short, with 16 bases between. The CDR3 sequence is 17 residues long. The CDR3 DNA follows: TGTGCCAGCAGCTTAGGTGGGACCCCAGCAGGGAACACTGAAGCTTTCTTT. Amino acids: CASSLGGTPAGNTEAFF.

This clonotype was detected many times. The chain uses TRBV30 and TRBJ2-2; weak D call: TRBD2 (6 bases). Trimming pared 0 bases from V and 4 bases from J, leaving 9 bases between. Germline assignment: CDR1 GTSNPN and CDR2 SVGIG (reference sequence). The CDR3 is 14 residues long. CDR3 DNA sequence: TGTGCCTGGAGTGTACTGGGGGGCACCGGGGAGCTGTTTTTT. This sequence encodes CAWSVLGGTGELFF. Supplemented by reference TRBV30 and TRBJ2-2, the full variable domain reads SQTIHQWPATLVQPVGSPLSLECTVEGTSNPNLYWYRQAAGRGLQLLFYSVGIGQISSEVPQNLSASRPQDRQFILSSKKLLLSDSGFYLCAWSVLGGTGELFFGEGSRLTVL.

V is TRBV5-4 and J is TRBJ2-3; 7 nucleotides match TRBD2. Unmatched junction bases numbered 12, after V lost 4 bases and J lost 4 bases. This CDR3 contains 16 residues. The V gene's germline CDR1 is SGHNT and CDR2 YYREEE (reference sequence). Here the CDR3 reads CASSTRIPSGPDTQYF. As DNA, the CDR3 is TGTGCCAGCAGCACGAGGATTCCTAGCGGCCCAGATACGCAGTATTTT.

This clonotype was found many times. The chain combines TRBV20-1 with TRBJ1-1; D is ambiguous. This CDR3 has 13 amino acids. Trimming removed 4 bases at V and 10 bases at J, with 19 bases between. Germline lookup yields CDR1 DFQATT and CDR2 SNEGSKA (reference sequence). The CDR3 here is CSAIVLEGPLAFF. CDR3 DNA sequence: TGCAGTGCTATAGTATTGGAAGGACCCTTAGCTTTCTTT.

This clonotype occurred many times. V is TRBV6-2 or TRBV6-3 and J is TRBJ2-3; D is ambiguous. There are 14 residues in the CDR3. Looked up from germline, CDR1 is MNHEY and CDR2 is SVGEGT. V lost 7 bases and J 0 bases, leaving 11 bases between the germline ends. The CDR3 coding sequence is TGTGCCAGCACCCCCCGACGAAGCACAGATACGCAGTATTTT. Translated: CASTPRRSTDTQYF.

This rearrangement joins TRBV7-3 to TRBJ2-5; D is unresolved. V was cut by 6 bases and J by 5 bases, with 22 bases left in between. Per germline, CDR1 SGHTA and CDR2 FQGTGA. This CDR3 is built from 16 residues. CDR3 DNA sequence: TGTGCCAGCAGACGTAATCAGGTTCCCGAGGAGGAGACCCAGTACTTC. Translation gives CASRRNQVPEEETQYF.